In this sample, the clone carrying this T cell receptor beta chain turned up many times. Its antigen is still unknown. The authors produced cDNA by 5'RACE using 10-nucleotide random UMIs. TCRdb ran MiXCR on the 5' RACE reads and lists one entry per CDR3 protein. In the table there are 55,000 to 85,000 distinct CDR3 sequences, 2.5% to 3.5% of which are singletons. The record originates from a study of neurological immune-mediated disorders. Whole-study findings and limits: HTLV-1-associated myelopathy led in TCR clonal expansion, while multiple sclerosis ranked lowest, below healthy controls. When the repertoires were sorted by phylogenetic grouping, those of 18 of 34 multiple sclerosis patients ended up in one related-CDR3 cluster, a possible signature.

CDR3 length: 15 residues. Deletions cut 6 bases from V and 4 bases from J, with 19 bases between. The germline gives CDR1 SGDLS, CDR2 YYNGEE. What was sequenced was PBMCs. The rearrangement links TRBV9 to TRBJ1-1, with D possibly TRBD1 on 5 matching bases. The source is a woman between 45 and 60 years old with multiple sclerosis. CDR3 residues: CASTIGGGKGTEAFF. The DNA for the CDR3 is TGTGCCAGCACCATCGGGGGAGGGAAGGGCACTGAAGCTTTCTTT.